The rows below give T cell receptor beta chains drawn from one sample of a study of blood T cell repertoires in COVID-19. Some clones are missing from TCRdb's copy, which holds only in-frame ones; the method was immunoSEQ multiplex PCR. The data show more than 120,000 clones, about nine tenths seen once. The sample taken for sequencing was peripheral blood. The receptors derive from a human donor in a cohort sampled during active COVID-19. Each CDR3 is given with its conserved first and last residue. Each record gives: CDR3 protein, V gene, D gene, clone size. The D gene is left open where the match is weak. Some rows mark clone size as missing; the rest say once, few, many or name a class of expanded clone.

CDR3aa: CASSQDPPGSINEKLFF
v_gene: TRBV4-2
d_gene: NA
abundance: few

CDR3aa: CASSLGQANTEAFF
v_gene: TRBV7-9
d_gene: TRBD1
abundance: NA

CDR3aa: CASTLGGYGYTF
v_gene: TRBV6-6
d_gene: NA
abundance: NA

CDR3aa: CASSLSGTQNTGELFF
v_gene: TRBV7-6
d_gene: NA
abundance: NA

CDR3aa: CASSPNLLRDFGYTF
v_gene: TRBV7-9
d_gene: NA
abundance: NA

CDR3aa: CSVRRLAANTGELFF
v_gene: TRBV29-1
d_gene: NA
abundance: NA

CDR3aa: CATSDANTGVIGYNEQFF
v_gene: TRBV24-1
d_gene: NA
abundance: NA

CDR3aa: CASRRDRGSEQFF
v_gene: TRBV12-3/TRBV12-4
d_gene: TRBD1
abundance: NA

CDR3aa: CASSSRETQYF
v_gene: TRBV7-2
d_gene: NA
abundance: NA

CDR3aa: CASSYPGGGGTQYF
v_gene: TRBV6-5
d_gene: TRBD2
abundance: NA

CDR3aa: CASSLTLAGGPGEQFF
v_gene: TRBV27
d_gene: TRBD2
abundance: once

CDR3aa: CASRPTGGVWNEQFF
v_gene: TRBV7-6
d_gene: TRBD1
abundance: once

CDR3aa: CASRTAVRYEQYF
v_gene: TRBV30
d_gene: NA
abundance: NA

CDR3aa: CASSEGEGTDTQYF
v_gene: TRBV19
d_gene: NA
abundance: NA

CDR3aa: CASSPSGTGGYNEQFF
v_gene: TRBV5-1
d_gene: TRBD1
abundance: NA

CDR3aa: CASSPRGEGSPLHF
v_gene: TRBV18
d_gene: NA
abundance: NA

CDR3aa: CASSPGGTATYEQYF
v_gene: TRBV7-2
d_gene: TRBD2
abundance: NA

CDR3aa: CAWSGDRASGNTIYF
v_gene: TRBV30
d_gene: TRBD1
abundance: NA

CDR3aa: CASSRYRGQETQYF
v_gene: TRBV27
d_gene: TRBD1
abundance: NA

CDR3aa: CASSYRDNTYNEQFF
v_gene: TRBV6-2/TRBV6-3
d_gene: NA
abundance: NA

CDR3aa: CASGRDTYNSPLHF
v_gene: TRBV6-5
d_gene: NA
abundance: NA

CDR3aa: CASTGGYGYTF
v_gene: TRBV6-5
d_gene: TRBD1
abundance: NA

CDR3aa: CASSPLGSRERLYGYTF
v_gene: TRBV18
d_gene: NA
abundance: NA

CDR3aa: CSARDSIIQYF
v_gene: TRBV20-1
d_gene: NA
abundance: NA

CDR3aa: CASSEGQGKGEKLFF
v_gene: TRBV5-1
d_gene: TRBD1
abundance: NA

CDR3aa: CASSFNRDSGLNTEAFF
v_gene: TRBV7-9
d_gene: TRBD1
abundance: NA

CDR3aa: CAITDRSDSGEQFF
v_gene: TRBV10-3
d_gene: TRBD1
abundance: once

CDR3aa: CASSYLSRGGLGNQPQHF
v_gene: TRBV7-2
d_gene: NA
abundance: NA

CDR3aa: CASSQDRVYNEQFF
v_gene: TRBV4-1
d_gene: NA
abundance: NA

CDR3aa: CASTERGAYNEQFF
v_gene: TRBV5-4
d_gene: TRBD2
abundance: NA

CDR3aa: CASSRDREGGSTGELFF
v_gene: TRBV27
d_gene: NA
abundance: NA

CDR3aa: CASLTRASYNEQFF
v_gene: TRBV6-5
d_gene: NA
abundance: NA

CDR3aa: CASRRVRRSGELFF
v_gene: TRBV19
d_gene: NA
abundance: NA

CDR3aa: CASSPTEGGQPQHF
v_gene: TRBV7-9
d_gene: NA
abundance: NA

CDR3aa: CASKGTATTGELFF
v_gene: TRBV6-6
d_gene: TRBD1
abundance: few

CDR3aa: CASSLRRGSTDTQYF
v_gene: TRBV5-4
d_gene: NA
abundance: NA

CDR3aa: CASTTGNTEAFF
v_gene: TRBV6-5
d_gene: NA
abundance: NA

CDR3aa: CASLTRGRTAFF
v_gene: TRBV19
d_gene: TRBD1
abundance: once

CDR3aa: CASSVRPNRGGVDGYTF
v_gene: TRBV9
d_gene: NA
abundance: NA

CDR3aa: CASSLQDRSGELFF
v_gene: TRBV7-3
d_gene: TRBD1
abundance: NA

CDR3aa: CASSFGTASNYGYTF
v_gene: TRBV3-1/TRBV3-2
d_gene: TRBD1
abundance: NA

CDR3aa: CASSLVPGQGSYEQYF
v_gene: TRBV5-6
d_gene: TRBD1
abundance: NA

CDR3aa: CASSLSQGAYGYTF
v_gene: TRBV5-6
d_gene: TRBD1
abundance: NA

CDR3aa: CASSPPVAAFWETQYF
v_gene: TRBV18
d_gene: NA
abundance: once

CDR3aa: CASSSSGEGYGYTF
v_gene: TRBV5-4
d_gene: NA
abundance: NA

CDR3aa: CASSPRTGGEAFF
v_gene: TRBV7-2
d_gene: TRBD1
abundance: NA

CDR3aa: CASGLEGVTSPLHF
v_gene: TRBV12-5
d_gene: NA
abundance: NA